These T cell receptor beta chains were read from a single sample in a study of vaccination and CD4 T cells after COVID-19. TCRdb used MiXCR to reprocess the PCR reads, holding one entry per CDR3 protein. The sample carries 1,500 to 2,500 distinct CDR3 sequences, about 20% recorded once. The antigens these receptors bind are not known. Sequencing used CD4+ T cells from blood, cultured in vitro. The receptors here all came from a human donor in good health. Both conserved end residues are part of each CDR3. Each record gives: J gene, clone size, V gene, D gene, CDR3 DNA, CDR3 protein. The D gene is left open where the match is weak. Where a row states a size, it is once, few, many or the class of an expanded clone; other rows omit it.

J gene: TRBJ2-1
clone size: few
V gene: TRBV18
D gene: TRBD2
CDR3 DNA: TGTGCCAGCTCACCGGCGGGAGGTTTCAATGAGCAGTTCTTC
CDR3 protein: CASSPAGGFNEQFF

J gene: TRBJ1-5
clone size: .
V gene: TRBV12-3/TRBV12-4
D gene: .
CDR3 DNA: TGTGCCAGCAGTTTAACCCCGGAGGACCAGCCCCAGCATTTT
CDR3 protein: CASSLTPEDQPQHF

J gene: TRBJ2-2
clone size: .
V gene: TRBV2
D gene: TRBD2
CDR3 DNA: TGTGCCAGCAGTGTTGGGAGGGTGAACACCGGGGAGCTGTTTTTT
CDR3 protein: CASSVGRVNTGELFF

J gene: TRBJ1-5
clone size: .
V gene: TRBV19
D gene: TRBD1
CDR3 DNA: TGTGCCAGTAGTCGGGACAGGGGTTTGAGCAATCAGCCCCAGCATTTT
CDR3 protein: CASSRDRGLSNQPQHF

J gene: TRBJ1-5
clone size: medium-sized
V gene: TRBV24-1
D gene: .
CDR3 DNA: TGTGCCACCAGTGGGAGTGGGCAGCCCCAGCATTTT
CDR3 protein: CATSGSGQPQHF

J gene: TRBJ2-3
clone size: large
V gene: TRBV11-2
D gene: .
CDR3 DNA: TGTGCCAGCAGCACAAGACTAAGTGGAGATACGCAGTATTTT
CDR3 protein: CASSTRLSGDTQYF

J gene: TRBJ1-2
clone size: .
V gene: TRBV29-1
D gene: TRBD1
CDR3 DNA: TGCAGCGTTGAAAGAGGGGGCCATGGCTACACCTTC
CDR3 protein: CSVERGGHGYTF

J gene: TRBJ2-1
clone size: once
V gene: TRBV19
D gene: TRBD2
CDR3 DNA: TGTGCCAGTAGTAAAACTAGCGGGGATAGCCATTACAATGAGCAGTTCTTC
CDR3 protein: CASSKTSGDSHYNEQFF

J gene: TRBJ2-2
clone size: few
V gene: TRBV20-1
D gene: TRBD2
CDR3 DNA: TGCAGTGCTAGCTGGACTAGCGCCGGGGAGCTGTTTTTT
CDR3 protein: CSASWTSAGELFF

J gene: TRBJ2-4
clone size: .
V gene: TRBV19
D gene: TRBD2
CDR3 DNA: TGTGCCAGTAGTATCTCCAGCGGGGGGGTTAAAAACATTCAGTACTTC
CDR3 protein: CASSISSGGVKNIQYF

J gene: TRBJ2-5
clone size: few
V gene: TRBV20-1
D gene: TRBD2
CDR3 DNA: TGCAGTGCTAGGAGGACTAGCGGGGGACAAGAGACCCAGTACTTC
CDR3 protein: CSARRTSGGQETQYF

J gene: TRBJ1-1
clone size: .
V gene: TRBV15
D gene: .
CDR3 DNA: TGTGCCACCAGCAGAGCCTCAGTCCGCACTGAAGCTTTCTTT
CDR3 protein: CATSRASVRTEAFF

J gene: TRBJ2-7
clone size: .
V gene: TRBV11-2
D gene: .
CDR3 DNA: TGTGCCAGCAGCCCAAGGTCCAGGAGGACCTACGAGCAGTACTTC
CDR3 protein: CASSPRSRRTYEQYF

J gene: TRBJ1-3
clone size: medium-sized
V gene: TRBV10-3
D gene: .
CDR3 DNA: TGTGCCATCAGTAGTAACAGGGCCTCTGGAAACACCATATATTTT
CDR3 protein: CAISSNRASGNTIYF

J gene: TRBJ1-4
clone size: .
V gene: TRBV29-1
D gene: .
CDR3 DNA: TGCAGCGCTGCCGGGACGGAAGACTCAACTAATGAAAAACTGTTTTTT
CDR3 protein: CSAAGTEDSTNEKLFF

J gene: TRBJ1-1
clone size: .
V gene: TRBV4-3
D gene: TRBD1
CDR3 DNA: TGCGCCAGCAGCCAAGAGACAGGGGTCACTGAAGCTTTCTTT
CDR3 protein: CASSQETGVTEAFF

J gene: TRBJ2-1
clone size: .
V gene: TRBV5-4
D gene: .
CDR3 DNA: TGTGCCAGCAGCTCCCAGGGGGGGGGCCTCGCCTACAATGAGCAGTTCTTC
CDR3 protein: CASSSQGGGLAYNEQFF

J gene: TRBJ1-5
clone size: few
V gene: TRBV7-8
D gene: .
CDR3 DNA: TGTGCCAGCAGCTCACTGAGGGAACACAATCAGCCCCAGCATTTT
CDR3 protein: CASSSLREHNQPQHF

J gene: TRBJ1-2
clone size: .
V gene: TRBV20-1
D gene: .
CDR3 DNA: TGCAGTGCCCCCCGGGTCCTTCCCCACGTAAACTATGGCTACACCTTC
CDR3 protein: CSAPRVLPHVNYGYTF

J gene: TRBJ2-7
clone size: .
V gene: TRBV7-3
D gene: .
CDR3 DNA: TGTGCCAGCAGCCCAGGGGTCGGGTCCTACGAGCAGTACTTC
CDR3 protein: CASSPGVGSYEQYF

J gene: TRBJ2-7
clone size: few
V gene: TRBV7-2
D gene: TRBD2
CDR3 DNA: TGTGCCAGCAGCTTAGGCTGGGGGACTAGCGGACTCCACCCCAATAAGGGCTACGAGCAGTACTTC
CDR3 protein: CASSLGWGTSGLHPNKGYEQYF

J gene: TRBJ1-6
clone size: medium-sized
V gene: TRBV27
D gene: .
CDR3 DNA: TGTGCCAGCAGACTCCAATTACTGACGGTGGGAAATTCACCCCTCCACTTT
CDR3 protein: CASRLQLLTVGNSPLHF